Each of the 15 T cell receptor beta chains below was sequenced from the same sample in a study of spatial heterogeneity in lung cancer. Indicated time point: sample taken at primary tumor resection. TCRdb re-derived calls from the 5' RACE reads in MiXCR, one entry per CDR3 protein. Of more than 45,000 distinct CDR3 sequences in the sample, roughly 5% are singletons; the top ten hold over 8.5%. This specimen was PBMCs, taken at surgery. The receptor source for this set is a male donor with early-stage non-small cell lung cancer.

This clonotype was seen ten or more times. V gene TRBV5-1 combines with J gene TRBJ2-1, with 9 nucleotides matching TRBD2. This CDR3 contains 17 residues. CDR1 is SGHRS and CDR2 is YFSETQ in the germline V gene. V lost 4 bases and J lost 7; bases outside the gene matches: 15. The DNA for the CDR3 is TGCGCCAGCAGCAGCGGGAGGAATGCCATCTGGAGTAATGAGCAGTTCTTC. It specifies CASSSGRNAIWSNEQFF.

This clonotype was observed at least ten times. One end of the junction fails to match germline, which may point to a read error. The chain recombines TRBV12-3 or TRBV12-4 with TRBJ2-5; unclear D gene. The CDR3 sequence is 11 residues long. This chain's CDR3 is CASSLGETQYF. The CDR3 region has the DNA TGTGCCAGCAGCTTAGGGGAGACCCAGTACTTC.

This clonotype was recorded at least ten times. The chain uses TRBV18 and TRBJ2-2, with 7 bases matching TRBD2. V trimming: 5 bases; J trimming: 3 bases; junction bases outside the gene matches: 6. Germline V lookup: CDR1 KGHSH, CDR2 LQKENI. CDR3 size: 15 residues. CDR3 nucleotides: TGTGCCAGCTCAGCTAGCGGAGTGGACACCGGGGAGCTGTTTTTT. It encodes CASSASGVDTGELFF.

This clonotype was found many times. CDR3 protein: CASSPEVGGVDEQYF. CDR3 in DNA: TGTGCCAGCAGCCCAGAAGTCGGGGGGGTAGACGAGCAGTACTTC. The rearrangement uses TRBV9 and TRBJ2-7; 8 nucleotides align to TRBD2. Germline CDR1 SGDLS, CDR2 YYNGEE. After removal of 4 bases from V and 5 bases from J, the junction contained 11 bases not matched to a gene. This CDR3 is built from 15 residues.

This clonotype was seen ten or more times. V is TRBV25-1 and J is TRBJ2-1, with TRBD2 identical over 9 bases. CDR1 and CDR2 (germline): MGHDK, SYGVNS. Losses at the gene ends were 6 bases for V and 6 bases for J; bases not matched to a gene: 3. The CDR3 runs 13 residues. The CDR3 DNA sequence: TGTGCCAGCAGGACGACTAGCGGCAATGAGCAGTTCTTC. It translates to CASRTTSGNEQFF.

The sample holds many counts of this clonotype. Written as DNA, the CDR3 is TGCAGTGCTAGAGACCTAGCGGGAGAAATTTATGAGCAGTTCTTC. Its translation: CSARDLAGEIYEQFF. The chain employs TRBV20-1 and TRBJ2-1; 10 positions agree with TRBD2. Germline V gene sequence: CDR1 DFQATT, CDR2 SNEGSKA (reference sequence). The V gene end was trimmed by 0 bases and the J gene end by 8 bases; junction bases not matched to a gene: 7. The CDR3 has 15 residues.

This clonotype was observed many times. The rearrangement joins TRBV7-9 to TRBJ2-3; TRBD2 matches at 10 bases. CDR1 SEHNR and CDR2 FQNEAQ come from the germline V gene (reference sequence). V lost 5 bases to trimming and J lost 2 bases; unmatched junction nucleotides: 4. CDR3 length equals 15 residues. DNA of the CDR3: TGTGCCAGCAGCCAACTAGCGGGAATCACAGATACGCAGTATTTT. Amino acids: CASSQLAGITDTQYF. Full variable domain (outside the CDR3, taken from reference TRBV7-9 and TRBJ2-3): DTGVSQNPRHKITKRGQNVTFRCDPISEHNRLYWYRQTLGQGPEFLTYFQNEAQLEKSRLLSDRFSAERPKGSFSTLEIQRTEQGDSAMYLCASSQLAGITDTQYFGPGTRLTVL.

In its sample, this clonotype was seen many times. The chain combines TRBV15 with TRBJ2-3; no clear D gene. Germline loops: CDR1 LNHNV, CDR2 YYDKDF (reference sequence). V lost 0 bases and J lost 8, with 9 bases in between. The CDR3 sequence is 13 residues long. Written as DNA, the CDR3 is TGTGCCACCAGCAGAGATAATATGGGTACGCAGTATTTT. Protein sequence: CATSRDNMGTQYF.

In its sample, this clonotype is medium-sized. The rearrangement joins TRBV20-1 to TRBJ2-7, with 9 bases matching TRBD2. CDR3 length: 14 residues. CDR1 is DFQATT and CDR2 is SNEGSKA in the germline V gene (reference sequence). V lost 1 base and J lost 0; bases outside the gene matches: 1. The CDR3 region is CSARVAGVSYEQYF. As DNA, the CDR3 is TGCAGTGCTAGAGTAGCGGGGGTCTCCTACGAGCAGTACTTC.

The table lists this clonotype with many counts. The V and J genes are TRBV2 and TRBJ1-2; TRBD1 might be the D (5 bases). V was cut by 5 bases and J by 7 bases, with 20 bases left in between. CDR3 length: 15 amino acids. CDR1 SNHLY and CDR2 FYNNEI come from the germline V gene. DNA for the CDR3: TGTGCCAGCAGTCCGACAGCGAGTATCTATAGTGGCTACACCTTC. This encodes CASSPTASIYSGYTF.

This clonotype occurred many times. The CDR3 loop is CASSQMGGTDTQYF. In nucleotides, the CDR3 is TGTGCCAGCAGCCAGATGGGCGGCACAGATACGCAGTATTTT. This rearrangement joins TRBV4-2 to TRBJ2-3; D remains unclear. V was clipped by 3 bases and J by 1 base, with 8 bases between them. CDR3 length: 14 amino acids. CDR1 and CDR2 (germline): LGHNA, YNFKEQ.

This clonotype showed up just a few times. This chain links TRBV11-2 with TRBJ2-3; D may be TRBD2 (5 bases). V was clipped by 5 bases and J by 2 bases, with 14 bases between them. CDR3 length equals 15 residues. Germline CDR1 and CDR2: SGHAT and FQNNGV. The CDR3 coding sequence is TGTGCCAGCAGCGTTAACAGAGACTACACAGATACGCAGTATTTT. This gives the protein CASSVNRDYTDTQYF.

This clonotype was detected many times. The rearrangement links TRBV28 to TRBJ1-4; no clear D. There are 14 residues in the CDR3. V was shortened by 7 bases and J by 7 bases, with 16 bases between the two germline ends. Germline V CDR1 and CDR2: MDHEN, SYDVKM. Written as DNA, the CDR3 is TGTGCCAGCACGCCGCCGGGATCAGTTGAAAAACTGTTTTTT. Protein: CASTPPGSVEKLFF.

Ten or more counts support this clonotype. The chain recombines TRBV7-2 with TRBJ2-5, with TRBD2 identical over 7 bases. The CDR3 contains 15 residues. Germline-derived CDR1 and CDR2 are SGHTA and FQGNSA. After removal of 2 bases from V and 9 bases from J, the junction contained 12 bases not matched to a gene. CDR3 coding DNA: TGTGCCAGCAGCTTATTAGGGAGGGCCGCGGGGGCCCAGTACTTC. Its protein is CASSLLGRAAGAQYF.

This clonotype was detected many times. The rearrangement joins TRBV20-1 to TRBJ1-6, with D unclear. Trimming cost V 6 bases and J 9 bases, with 18 bases left between them. The CDR3 runs 14 residues. CDR1 is DFQATT and CDR2 is SNEGSKA in the germline V gene (reference sequence). CDR3 in amino acids: CSATLRVGGSPLHF. In DNA form, the CDR3 reads TGCAGTGCAACCTTGAGGGTAGGAGGTTCACCCCTCCACTTT.